Listed below are T cell receptor beta chains from one sample, sequenced in a study of blood T cell repertoires in COVID-19. Using immunoSEQ multiplex PCR, the repertoire was profiled, and TCRdb retains in-frame clones only, with some absent. The table lists 200,000 to 300,000 clones, approximately 84% of them singletons. The sequenced material came from peripheral blood. The origin of the receptors is a woman of 80 years or more with acute or convalescent COVID-19. Both conserved end residues are part of each CDR3. D genes are given only for firm matches. Size is omitted from some rows. Given values are once, few, many or a class for expanded clones.

length	size	D	J	V	DNA	CDR3
13	-	-	TRBJ2-3	TRBV6-5	TGTGCCAGCGGAAGGGGGAAAACAGATACGCAGTATTTT	CASGRGKTDTQYF
16	-	-	TRBJ1-2	TRBV21-1	TGTGCCAGCAGCAAAGCTGGGACAGGGACTAACTATGGCTACACCTTC	CASSKAGTGTNYGYTF
16	-	TRBD2	TRBJ2-3	TRBV4-1	TGCGCCAGCAGCCTCTCTAGCGGGGGGGTCCTAGATACGCAGTATTTT	CASSLSSGGVLDTQYF
13	once	-	TRBJ1-1	TRBV3-1/TRBV3-2	TGTGCCAGCATCCGAGGTGGATCCACTGAAGCTTTCTTT	CASIRGGSTEAFF
14	-	TRBD2	TRBJ2-1	TRBV6-5	TGTGCCAGCAGACTCGCGGGGGGCTCTGGAGAGCAGTTCTTC	CASRLAGGSGEQFF
13	-	-	TRBJ1-2	TRBV6-5	TGTGCCAGCAGACCGGTGAGAGACTATGGCTACACCTTC	CASRPVRDYGYTF
17	once	-	TRBJ2-5	TRBV5-6	TGTGCCAGCAGCTTGACAGTCGGACTCGAGTACCAAGAGACCCAGTACTTC	CASSLTVGLEYQETQYF
15	-	TRBD2	TRBJ2-2	TRBV7-3	TGTGCCAGCAGCCCCGGGACTAGCGAGACCGGGGAGCTGTTTTTT	CASSPGTSETGELFF
17	-	TRBD2	TRBJ2-5	TRBV28	TGTGCCAGCAGTCAAATAGGACTAGCGGCCCAAGGGGAGACCCAGTACTTC	CASSQIGLAAQGETQYF
17	-	TRBD1	TRBJ2-1	TRBV27	TGTGCCAGCAGTTTATCAGTGGGACAGACTTACCACAATGAGCAGTTCTTC	CASSLSVGQTYHNEQFF
12	-	-	TRBJ2-7	TRBV18	TGTGCCAGCTCACCAATTTCGGACGAGCAGTACTTC	CASSPISDEQYF
10	-	-	TRBJ1-1	TRBV20-1	TGCAGTGCTACCAGGGATCAAGCTTTCTTT	CSATRDQAFF
11	once	-	TRBJ2-3	TRBV5-1	TGCGCCAGCAGCATAACAGATACGCAGTATTTT	CASSITDTQYF
16	-	TRBD1	TRBJ2-2	TRBV5-8	TGTGCCAGCAGCCCTCTCGGACAGGGAAACACCGGGGAGCTGTTTTTT	CASSPLGQGNTGELFF
14	-	TRBD2	TRBJ2-5	TRBV5-1	TGCGCCAGCAATCCTAGCGGGGGAGCAGAGACCCAGTACTTC	CASNPSGGAETQYF
13	-	-	TRBJ1-2	TRBV6-2/TRBV6-3	TGTGCCAGCAGCACCACAGTTGCTAATGGCTACACCTTC	CASSTTVANGYTF
13	-	-	TRBJ2-1	TRBV5-4	TGTGCCAGCAGCTTGACTAGTTACAATGAGCAGTTCTTC	CASSLTSYNEQFF
18	-	TRBD1	TRBJ2-7	TRBV7-9	TGTGCCAGCAGCTTCGCAGGGGGCACCACAATAGCCCCCTACGAGCAGTACTTC	CASSFAGGTTIAPYEQYF
15	few	-	TRBJ2-5	TRBV21-1	TGTGCCAGCAGCAACAAACAGGGGCGCCATTGGGCCCAGTACTTC	CASSNKQGRHWAQYF
15	-	-	TRBJ2-1	TRBV5-1	TGCGCCAGCAGCTTGGTTGGACAGATAAACAATGAGCAGTTCTTC	CASSLVGQINNEQFF
16	-	-	TRBJ1-6	TRBV5-1	TGCGCCAGCAGCCCCACTACGACAGGAGATAATTCACCCCTCCACTTT	CASSPTTTGDNSPLHF
18	-	TRBD2	TRBJ2-7	TRBV5-1	TGCGCCAGCAGCTTGGATTCTACCGGGACTAGCGGGCCGGCGTTGTTGTACTTC	CASSLDSTGTSGPALLYF
16	-	-	TRBJ2-1	TRBV5-1	TGCGCCAGCAGGTCTGGCCTGACAGAAACCTACAATGAGCAGTTCTTC	CASRSGLTETYNEQFF
15	-	TRBD2	TRBJ2-3	TRBV6-5	TGTGCCATGAGTTATAGCGGGTCCTCCGTAGATACGCAGTATTTT	CAMSYSGSSVDTQYF
15	-	TRBD2	TRBJ2-7	TRBV29-1	TGCAGCGTTGAATTTTCCCAGCGGGGAATTTACGAGCAGTACTTC	CSVEFSQRGIYEQYF
14	-	-	TRBJ1-6	TRBV6-5	TGTGCCAGCAGTCAGGACAGAGGAAAATCACCCCTCCACTTT	CASSQDRGKSPLHF
15	few	TRBD1	TRBJ1-1	TRBV5-1	TGCGCCAGCAGCTTGTCGGGGACAGCGAACACTGAAGCTTTCTTT	CASSLSGTANTEAFF
14	-	TRBD1	TRBJ1-5	TRBV30	TGTGCCTGGAGTCCCGGGACAGGGGGCAGGACCCAGCATTTT	CAWSPGTGGRTQHF
15	-	-	TRBJ2-7	TRBV6-5	TGTGCCAGCAGTTTTCTAACAGGCTCAGCCTACGAGCAGTACTTC	CASSFLTGSAYEQYF
16	-	-	TRBJ2-1	TRBV2	TGTGCCAGCAGTGGATACCGGGACAATGGCCCCTGGGGGCAGTTCTTC	CASSGYRDNGPWGQFF
12	-	-	TRBJ1-2	TRBV6-1	TGTGCCAGCAGTGAATCAGGGTTTGGCTACACCTTC	CASSESGFGYTF
11	-	-	TRBJ2-7	TRBV27	TGTGCCAGCAGCCTTAACTACGAGCAGTACTTC	CASSLNYEQYF
12	once	TRBD1	TRBJ1-2	TRBV27	TGTGCCAGCAGGGGACAGGGGAATGGCTACACCTTC	CASRGQGNGYTF
15	-	-	TRBJ2-3	TRBV6-9	TGTGCCAGCAAAAACGGGAGAGGGGACGCAGATACGCAGTATTTT	CASKNGRGDADTQYF
13	-	TRBD1	TRBJ2-7	TRBV5-8	TGTGCCAGCAGCTTGTTACAGGGGAACGAGCAGTACTTC	CASSLLQGNEQYF